Shown below are 16 T cell receptor beta chains from a single sample sequenced in a study of blood T cell repertoires in COVID-19. TCRdb's copy holds only in-frame clones and misses some; the assay was immunoSEQ multiplex PCR. Of some 120,000 clones in the sample, about 80% were seen once. Specimen: peripheral blood. Receptors originate from an older man with active or convalescent COVID-19.

V and J are TRBV11-2 and TRBJ1-2, with D maybe TRBD1 (6 bases). V gave up 1 base and J gave up 5 bases, with 17 bases separating them. CDR1 is SGHAT and CDR2 is FQNNGV in the germline V gene. This CDR3 region has 16 residues. CDR3 loop: CASSLVGQGTRYGYTF. CDR3 bases: TGTGCCAGCAGCTTAGTAGGCCAGGGGACACGGTATGGCTACACCTTC.

The CDR3 region is CASSLGQYNEQFF. The CDR3 DNA is TGTGCCAGCAGCTTAGGGCAGTACAATGAGCAGTTCTTC. This chain links TRBV11-2 with TRBJ2-1; no clear D gene. Germline assignment: CDR1 SGHAT and CDR2 FQNNGV. The germline V and J ends were trimmed by 1 base and 4 bases, with 5 bases remaining between them. The CDR3 totals 13 residues.

Judged by abundance, this clone is medium-sized. The chain is built from TRBV9 and TRBJ1-1; D is unresolved. Germline V gives CDR1 SGDLS, CDR2 YYNGEE. V lost 4 bases, J lost 1 base, and 11 bases lay in between. This CDR3 is 14 amino acids long. CDR3 loop: CASSPRPGNTEAFF. The CDR3 DNA follows: TGTGCCAGCAGCCCCCGACCGGGGAACACTGAAGCTTTCTTT. Full variable domain (rest looked up from reference TRBV9 and TRBJ1-1): DSGVTQTPKHLITATGQRVTLRCSPRSGDLSVYWYQQSLDQGLQFLIQYYNGEERAKGNILERFSAQQFPDLHSELNLSSLELGDSALYFCASSPRPGNTEAFFGQGTRLTVV.

J is TRBJ1-3 and V is TRBV18, with D hard to call. Germline V gene data show CDR1 as KGHSH and CDR2 as LQKENI. Trimming pared 4 bases from V and 4 bases from J, leaving 14 bases between. CDR3 length: 15 residues. CDR3 residues: CASSQMRGDGNTIYF. DNA for the CDR3: TGTGCCAGCTCACAAATGCGGGGTGACGGAAACACCATATATTTT.

The chain employs TRBV4-2 and TRBJ1-4; 7 nucleotides match TRBD1. The CDR3 is 15 amino acids. Losses at the gene ends were 2 bases for V and 8 bases for J; bases not matched to a gene: 8. Germline V CDR1 and CDR2: LGHNA, YNFKEQ. The CDR3 spells CASSQRDRVGEKLFF. In nucleotides, the CDR3 is TGTGCCAGCAGCCAAAGGGACAGAGTAGGCGAAAAACTGTTTTTT.

V gene TRBV19 combines with J gene TRBJ1-4; D ambiguous. The V and J ends lost 4 bases and 4 bases respectively, with 10 bases between them. This CDR3 is built from 14 residues. Germline V gives CDR1 LNHDA, CDR2 SQIVND (reference sequence). The CDR3 protein is CASSTDWINEKLFF. The CDR3 coding sequence is TGTGCCAGTAGTACGGACTGGATTAATGAAAAACTGTTTTTT.

This chain links TRBV11-2 with TRBJ2-5; TRBD2 aligns across 12 bases. V shed 5 bases and J 1 base; nucleotides not matched to a gene: 14. This CDR3 has 19 residues. Germline CDR1 SGHAT, CDR2 FQNNGV. The CDR3 sequence is CASSHRLAGEGTIQETQYF. In DNA, the CDR3 is TGTGCCAGCAGCCACCGACTAGCGGGAGAGGGGACCATCCAAGAGACCCAGTACTTC.

The rearrangement links TRBV5-6 to TRBJ1-1, with no clear D. The CDR3 loop spans 13 amino acids. Germline lookup yields CDR1 SGHDT and CDR2 YYEEEE. V was pared by 0 bases and J by 6 bases, with 9 bases between. Here the CDR3 DNA reads TGTGCCAGCAGCTTGGGGAGGGCCCCTGAAGCTTTCTTT. Its protein product is CASSLGRAPEAFF.

The chain is built from TRBV6-2 or TRBV6-3 and TRBJ1-6, with D possibly being TRBD1 (5 bases). V lost 5 bases and J 3 bases, leaving 20 bases between the germline ends. The CDR3 totals 18 residues. Germline V gene data show CDR1 as MNHEY and CDR2 as SVGEGT. The CDR3 protein is CASSSLVGGIVYNSPLHF. The CDR3 nucleotides are TGTGCCAGCAGTAGTCTCGTCGGGGGAATCGTCTATAATTCACCCCTCCACTTT.

The chain employs TRBV19 and TRBJ2-3; 12 bases match TRBD1. Germline CDR1 and CDR2: LNHDA and SQIVND (reference sequence). V lost 5 bases, J lost 3 bases, and 3 bases stayed unmatched. The CDR3 loop spans 15 amino acids. CDR3 in DNA: TGTGCCAGTAGTCCGGGACAGGGGGCGACAGATACGCAGTATTTT. It specifies CASSPGQGATDTQYF.

V usage is TRBV24-1 and J usage is TRBJ2-3; tentative D call: TRBD2 (5 bases). Germline values: CDR1 KGHDR, CDR2 SFDVKD. The V end was cut by 2 bases, the J end by 6 bases, with 5 bases between. CDR3 length: 12 amino acids. This chain's CDR3 is CATSDSGDTQYF. DNA for the CDR3: TGTGCCACCAGTGATTCGGGGGATACGCAGTATTTT.

Concerning this clone itself: The junction departs from the called germline gene at one end, perhaps through a read error. The chain uses TRBV4-3 and TRBJ2-1; tentatively, D is TRBD1 (6 bases). The CDR3 extends over 13 amino acids. Germline V gene lookup returns CDR1 LGHNA and CDR2 YSLEER. The CDR3 DNA follows: TGCGCCAGCAGCCAAAGGAAATTTGACAGGTCGGTCTTC. Its protein product is CASSQRKFDRSVF.

Worth noting for this clone: The sample contains more than one DNA sequence encoding this CDR3. This chain uses TRBV10-2 with TRBJ2-7; D is possibly TRBD2 (5 bases). The CDR3 consists of 15 residues. CDR1 and CDR2 from the germline V gene are WSHSY and SAAADI. V lost 0 bases and J lost 6, with 15 bases in between. The CDR3: CASSESSGRIGEQYF. The CDR3 nucleotides read TGCGCCAGCAGTGAGTCCTCGGGGAGAATCGGCGAGCAGTACTTC.

The rearrangement uses TRBV12-3 or TRBV12-4 and TRBJ1-3; no reliable D call. Trimming removed 2 bases from V and 4 bases from J, with 3 bases in between. The length of the CDR3 is 12 residues. The CDR3 region has the DNA TGTGCCAGCAGTTTACTAGGAAACACCATATATTTT. This codes for CASSLLGNTIYF.

This chain connects TRBV3-1 (or the pseudogene TRBV3-2) to TRBJ1-2, with unresolved D. CDR3 size: 13 residues. CDR1 and CDR2 from the germline V gene are LGHDT and YNNKEL (reference sequence). Trimming removed 2 bases at V and 4 bases at J, with 8 bases between. The CDR3 spells CASSQFALYGYTF. For the CDR3, the DNA is TGTGCCAGCAGCCAATTTGCGCTCTATGGCTACACCTTC.

This chain uses TRBV10-3 with TRBJ2-1; 9 nucleotides align to TRBD1. Germline loops: CDR1 ENHRY, CDR2 SYGVKD. The junction had 6 bases not matched to a gene; V was cut back by 4 bases and J by 8 bases. This CDR3 spans 14 amino acids. The CDR3 is CAISGGTGKDEQFF. CDR3 DNA: TGTGCCATCAGTGGCGGGACAGGGAAGGATGAGCAGTTCTTC.